This TCR beta chain was documented in a study of regulatory T cells in long-lasting Graves disease (dated by TCRdb to the early 2020s). Notes on the research overall: Newly diagnosed Graves' disease patients had taken antithyroid drugs for less than 3 months. The study was conducted in China and was registered as a clinical trial. A total of 35 or so samples were covered by TCR sequencing, comprising approximately 13 persistent and roughly 20 newly diagnosed Graves' disease patients. Peripheral blood TCR sequencing and RNA sequencing compared persistent Graves' disease patients with newly diagnosed Graves' disease patients. Overall study results and their limits: The authors noted that the small sample size was a limitation that may lower accuracy. Compared with newly diagnosed patients, patients with persistent Graves' disease had lower TCR Shannon entropy and fewer highly expanded clones, which suggests clonal expansion. Sequencing and analysis were restricted to the TCR beta chain. TRBV28, TRBJ1-2 and TRBJ2-5 were preferentially used in persistent disease, while TRBV20-1 and TRBJ2-1 were favored in newly diagnosed disease. The study examined only peripheral blood because the primary lesion, thyroid tissue, could not be accessed. Patients with persistent disease shared more public clonotypes (approximately 2,500) than newly diagnosed patients did (nearly 1,000).

This clonotype was found a few times. The clone's antigen remains unknown. No qualities accompany the bases; no much larger clone lies one base away. CDR1 and CDR2 were assigned from the germline V gene (reference sequence) as DFQATT and SNEGSKA. The CDR3 runs 14 amino acids, cysteine and phenylalanine included. Solely the CDR3 DNA is kept, with 42 bases framed from the first base. Trimming removed 7 bases from V and 6 bases from J, leaving 22 bases between the germline ends. Library generation was performed with multiplex PCR. TCRdb shows the sequencer as Illumina HiSeq 4000. TCR beta libraries were built with iRepertoire HTBI primers and Arm-PCR amplification of CDR3 regions. Before sequencing, the PCR products underwent gel purification. The authors' pipeline ran thus. Gene usage analysis of CDR3 amino acid clonotypes relied on the 55 to 80 TRBV and 15 or so TRBJ segments identified across samples. COPE and FqMerger were used to merge the filtered high-quality paired reads into contigs. Contigs were aligned with BLAST to IMGT TRBV, TRBD and TRBJ reference genes, and CDR3 was defined per IMGT. Clonotypes above 0.1% frequency were classified as highly expanded clones. Shannon entropy was used to measure repertoire diversity, and the Gini coefficient was used to measure V-J evenness. A clonotype found in more than one individual was treated as public. TCRdb itself trimmed the public reads at Q25 with fastp, ran MiXCR and retained productive beta chains. Here each entry gathers all rows of one CDR3 protein and keeps the most common genes and DNA. TCRdb, not the authors, supplied the V and J calls. The sample data list about 210,000 distinct CDR3 sequences, and roughly 19% of these were observed just once. In total, the top ten clones hold 10% to 15% of the sample.

This specimen's time point label, per the study, means: newly diagnosed GD, antithyroid drugs for less than 3 months. RNA was extracted from PBMCs in TRIzol for both TCR sequencing and RNA sequencing. The diagnosis of Graves' disease followed American Thyroid Association guidelines. The patients came from an endocrinology department in Xi'an, China. From each patient, about 9.7 milliliters of peripheral blood was collected into an EDTA anticoagulant tube. Ficoll Paque Plus density gradient separation was used to isolate PBMCs, and no further T cell sorting was performed. An Agilent 2100 Bioanalyzer and agarose gel were used to assess RNA quality, and a NanoDrop 2000 was used to measure RNA concentration. A further study also used this sample, focusing on T cells in Graves' hyperthyroidism and ophthalmopathy. In that second paper, the authors write: Graves' hyperthyroidism was defined as stable when no progression to ophthalmopathy occurred over 18 months of follow-up. Hyperthyroidism patients were newly diagnosed, with disease duration under 2 months, and aged 18 to 65 years. Any patient with an uncontrolled infection, another autoimmune disease, pregnancy or lactation was excluded. Diagnoses were established on the basis of clinical symptoms, serum thyroxine and TRAb, thyroid ultrasound, and orbital computed tomography. For the first round of RT-PCR on the TCR CDR3, the HTBI primer set was used together with the Qiagen OneStep RT-PCR kit. Blood samples also contained most of the expanded thyroid clonotypes (frequency above 0.001), which suggests that blood repertoires may reflect thyroid immune responses. A model built on a 13 V-J signature distinguished ophthalmopathy from stable hyperthyroidism, reaching over 85% sensitivity and about 81% specificity in cross-validation and 80%/75% in testing. In validation, progression to ophthalmopathy was predicted by the model with around 70% sensitivity and 72% to 85% specificity, a median of roughly six months before onset. TCR V-J signatures able to tell the groups apart were searched for in a discovery cohort of 90 to 100 patients, of whom around 43 had Graves' ophthalmopathy and about 60 had stable Graves' hyperthyroidism. Whether ophthalmopathy could be predicted prospectively was tested in an independent validation cohort made up of some 20 hyperthyroidism patients plus 17 patients who later progressed to ophthalmopathy. The approximately 100 discovery patients were randomly split 7:3 into training and test sets. In several Graves' hyperthyroidism patients, the study also compared T-cell repertoires from thyroid tissue with T-cell repertoires from blood. After blood sampling, hyperthyroidism patients were treated with methimazole at a starting dose of 30 mg daily, and ophthalmopathy patients were treated with high-dose intravenous methylprednisolone. Libraries were constructed in a second round of multiplex PCR, after which size selection and purification were performed. The libraries were sequenced on an Illumina HiSeq2000 using paired-end 100 bp reads. SOAPnuke was used to process the raw data, removing reads that contained adapters or uncalled bases, had a mean Phred below 15, or lacked an exact match to the constant primer or identifier. High-quality paired reads were merged using COPE v1.2.5, and each unique nucleotide sequence was defined as a clonotype. MiTCR v1.1 was used to align clonotypes to the IMGT TRBV, TRBD and TRBJ reference segments. The analysis was restricted to V-J combinations with a frequency above 0.0001, which together covered 98% to 99.2% of the repertoires. A TCS score was defined as the ratio of F50 (clonal expansion) to E x V (chaos), with BLOSUM62-based TCRdist applied between CDR3 peptides within each V-J. Welch's t-statistics and random forest reduced 500 to 550 V-J features to about 13, which were used in a naive Bayes classifier (R e1071). No statistical method was used to set the sample size in advance, and investigators knew the group allocation. According to the paper, TCR Vbeta CDR3 sequencing was carried out on around 140 peripheral blood samples, which came from over 40 ophthalmopathy, approximately 78 hyperthyroidism and roughly 17 progressor patients.

The specimen comprised peripheral blood mononuclear cells (PBMCs), sampled at new diagnosis, from a patient treated with antithyroid drugs. This clonotype originated in a woman in her 30s with Graves disease. Donor details come from another sample of the same person, matched by shared clones. The chain is made from TRBV20-1 and TRBJ2-7; the D segment may tentatively be TRBD1 or TRBD2, each giving 5 matched bases. The CDR3 reads as follows: CSGSPEGPNGEQYF. The DNA sequence reads TGCAGTGGATCTCCCGAGGGGCCCAACGGCGAGCAGTACTTC.